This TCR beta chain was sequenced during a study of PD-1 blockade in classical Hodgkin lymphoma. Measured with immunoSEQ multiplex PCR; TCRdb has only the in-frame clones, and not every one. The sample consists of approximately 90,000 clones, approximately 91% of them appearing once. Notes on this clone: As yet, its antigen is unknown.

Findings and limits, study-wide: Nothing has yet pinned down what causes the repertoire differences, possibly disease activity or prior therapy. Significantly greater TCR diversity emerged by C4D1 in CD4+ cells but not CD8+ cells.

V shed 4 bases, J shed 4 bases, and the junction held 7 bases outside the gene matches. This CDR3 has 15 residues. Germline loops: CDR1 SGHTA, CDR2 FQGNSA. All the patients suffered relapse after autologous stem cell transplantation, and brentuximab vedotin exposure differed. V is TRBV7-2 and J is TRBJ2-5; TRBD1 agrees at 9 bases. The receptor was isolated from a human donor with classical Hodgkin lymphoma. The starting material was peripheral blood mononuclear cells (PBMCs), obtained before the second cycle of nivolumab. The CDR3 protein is CASSSGQGQRETQYF. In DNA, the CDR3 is TGTGCCAGCAGCTCCGGACAGGGGCAGAGAGAGACCCAGTACTTC.